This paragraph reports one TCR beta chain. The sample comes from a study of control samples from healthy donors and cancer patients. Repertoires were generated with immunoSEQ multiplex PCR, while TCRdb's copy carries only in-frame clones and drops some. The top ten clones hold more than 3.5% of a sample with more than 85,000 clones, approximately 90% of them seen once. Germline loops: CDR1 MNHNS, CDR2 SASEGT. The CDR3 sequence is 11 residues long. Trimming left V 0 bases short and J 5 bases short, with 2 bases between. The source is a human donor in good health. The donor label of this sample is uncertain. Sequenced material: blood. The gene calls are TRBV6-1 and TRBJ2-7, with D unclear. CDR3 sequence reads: CASSEADEQYF. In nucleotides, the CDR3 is TGTGCCAGCAGTGAAGCAGACGAGCAGTACTTC.